This T cell receptor (beta chain) was sequenced during a study of blood T cell repertoires in COVID-19. Among Cohort 3 donors, those recovered had two negative PCRs, clearance, or symptom resolution. Germline CDR1 LNHDA, CDR2 SQIVND (reference sequence). The CDR3 length is 13 residues. V was shortened by 7 bases and J by 6 bases, with 15 bases between the two germline ends. Source study methods: Amplifying reference gene primers gave estimates of nucleated cell counts. The repertoire was sequenced with immunoSEQ multiplex PCR; TCRdb's copy has only in-frame clones and lacks some. From that table come the V and J calls and clone size; the DNA was used to work out D and trimming. The repertoire has 490,000 or so clones, around nine tenths of them found once; the top ten carry around 7.9%.

Sequences were obtained from PBMCs or T cells enriched from blood (not recorded which). This chain joins TRBV19 and TRBJ1-1; possibly TRBD1 for D (6 bases). This TCR derives from a woman aged 55-69 years who had recovered from COVID-19. CDR3 sequence: CASTSTGRAEAFF. The CDR3, as DNA: TGTGCCAGTACCTCGACAGGCAGAGCTGAAGCTTTCTTT.